A selection of T cell receptor beta chains follows, all from one sample in a study of cytomegalovirus exposure and HLA in healthy donors. This table comes from immunoSEQ multiplex PCR, and its TCRdb copy is limited to in-frame clones, with some not included. Of around 120,000 clones in the sample, 65% to 80% are singletons; the top ten hold 2.5% to 3.5%. Sequencing used PBMCs. These receptors were taken from a woman between 40 and 55 years old in good health and CMV-seronegative. Each CDR3 is given with its conserved first and last residue. Each record gives: V gene, clone size, J gene, D gene, CDR3 DNA, CDR3 protein. D genes are given only for firm matches. Where a row states a size, it is once, few, many or the class of an expanded clone; other rows omit it.

>TRBV6-6|few|TRBJ2-7|.
TGTGCCAGCAGTTACTCAACAGAATACGAGCAGTACTTC
CASSYSTEYEQYF
>TRBV7-2|.|TRBJ1-2|TRBD1
TGTGCCAGCAGCTTAGCGAGTCAGGGGGCGAGCTACACCTTC
CASSLASQGASYTF
>TRBV18|.|TRBJ1-1|TRBD1
TGTGCCAGCTCACCTTGGACAGGGGCGATGAACACTGAAGCTTTCTTT
CASSPWTGAMNTEAFF
>TRBV30|few|TRBJ2-7|TRBD2
TGTGCCTGGACTAGCGGGAGACACGAGCAGTACTTC
CAWTSGRHEQYF
>TRBV5-6|.|TRBJ2-1|.
TGTGCCAGCAGCTTCGAGAGCTCCTACAATGAGCAGTTCTTC
CASSFESSYNEQFF
>TRBV13|.|TRBJ2-3|TRBD1
TGTGCCAGCAGCTTAGACAGGGACAGGGGTGCAGATACGCAGTATTTT
CASSLDRDRGADTQYF
>TRBV2|.|TRBJ2-1|.
TGTGCCAGCAGTGACCGTACTGTCCCCAATGAGCAGTTCTTC
CASSDRTVPNEQFF
>TRBV6-1|.|TRBJ1-6|.
TGTGCCAGCAGTGAATACGGGGGGTCCTATAATTCACCCCTCCACTTT
CASSEYGGSYNSPLHF
>TRBV19|.|TRBJ2-3|TRBD2
TGTGCCAGTAGTATTGGGGCTAGCGGGAGTGGTGATACGCAGTATTTT
CASSIGASGSGDTQYF
>TRBV28|.|TRBJ1-5|.
TGTGCCAGCAGTTTTCTATTAGGGAGGCAGCCCCAGCATTTT
CASSFLLGRQPQHF
>TRBV2|.|TRBJ1-4|.
TGTGCCAGCAGCGAGGGGACAAGAAATGAAAAACTGTTTTTT
CASSEGTRNEKLFF
>TRBV7-2|few|TRBJ1-1|TRBD1
TGTGCCAGCAGCTACCTCAGGGGGCAAACTGAAGCTTTCTTT
CASSYLRGQTEAFF
>TRBV28|.|TRBJ1-5|.
TGTGCCAGCAACTGGGGGCGCGTCGGTCAGCCCCAGCATTTT
CASNWGRVGQPQHF
>TRBV14|.|TRBJ1-2|TRBD1
TGTGCCAGCAGCCAAGGGCAGGGGGCTAACTATGGCTACACCTTC
CASSQGQGANYGYTF
>TRBV2|.|TRBJ2-3|.
TGTGCCAGCAGCCCAGAAAGACCGAGGAACACAGATACGCAGTATTTT
CASSPERPRNTDTQYF
>TRBV10-1|.|TRBJ2-1|TRBD1
TGCGCCAGCAGTGGACAGGGATTCGGCAATGAGCAGTTCTTC
CASSGQGFGNEQFF
>TRBV4-1|.|TRBJ2-1|TRBD2
TGCGCCAGCAGCCAATCGTTAGCGGGCACCTACAATGAGCAGTTCTTC
CASSQSLAGTYNEQFF
>TRBV29-1|few|TRBJ2-6|TRBD1
TGCAGCGTAGGGACAGGCGACTCTGGGGCCAACGTCCTGACTTTC
CSVGTGDSGANVLTF
>TRBV5-5|.|TRBJ2-7|.
TGTGCCAGCAGCTTGGCCAGCTACGAGCAGTACTTC
CASSLASYEQYF
>TRBV28|.|TRBJ1-4|.
TGTGCCAGCAGTTTCACAGGACCTAATGAAAAACTGTTTTTT
CASSFTGPNEKLFF
>TRBV14|.|TRBJ1-6|TRBD1
TGTGCCAGCAGCCAAGATCCTGGGACAGGGGGTGATTCACCCCTCCACTTT
CASSQDPGTGGDSPLHF
>TRBV7-9|.|TRBJ2-3|TRBD2
TGTGCCAGCAGCTGGAGACTAGCGGGGGGCACAGATACGCAGTATTTT
CASSWRLAGGTDTQYF
>TRBV28|.|TRBJ2-7|.
TGTGCCACCGAGGCTAACAGGGATTCCTACGAGCAGTACTTC
CATEANRDSYEQYF